Following are 9 T cell receptor beta chains from one sample sequenced in a study of T cells in women clearing cervical HPV infection. Some clones are missing from TCRdb's copy, which holds only in-frame ones; the method was immunoSEQ multiplex PCR. The repertoire shows roughly 30,000 clones; the top ten hold approximately 6.8%. The sequenced material came from blood buffy coat. Source of these receptors: a woman aged 18 to 75 with a cervical HPV16 infection that either progressed to CIN3+ or cleared (not recorded which).

As to this clone: The read falls 3 residues short of the CDR3 end, and the missing part is taken from the germline J gene. J is TRBJ1-2 and V is TRBV7-8; 12 positions match TRBD1. The CDR3 loop spans 15 amino acids. Germline V gives CDR1 SGHVS, CDR2 FQNEAQ. Incomplete CDR3 DNA: TGTGCCAGCAGCCTAACGGGACAGGGGGCAGGAGGC. Translating it yields CASSLTGQGAGG. The CDR3 reads in full as CASSLTGQGAGGYTF.

Details on this clone: The read finishes 3 residues shy of the CDR3 end, and the germline J gene is used to complete it. The chain joins TRBV6-2 or TRBV6-3 to TRBJ1-2; 8 positions agree with TRBD1. CDR1 and CDR2 (germline): MNHEY, SVGEGT. The CDR3 has 13 residues. Unmatched junction bases numbered 7, after V lost 7 bases and J lost 6 bases. CDR3 protein: CASTIGQGNGYTF. The DNA read from the CDR3 is TGTGCCAGCACCATCGGACAGGGTAATGGC.

In regard to this clone: The read terminates 3 residues before the CDR3 end, so the remaining end is supplied by the germline J gene. The chain carries TRBV3-1 (or the pseudogene TRBV3-2) and TRBJ2-5; D is ambiguous. The V gene's germline CDR1 is LGHDT and CDR2 YNNKEL (reference sequence). CDR3 size: 13 residues. Trimming removed 2 bases from V and 4 bases from J, with 8 bases in between. The sequenced CDR3 bases are TGTGCCAGCAGCCAATTGGCCGTAGAGACC. Amino acids: CASSQLAVET. The entire CDR3 protein is CASSQLAVETQYF.

Worth noting for this clone: The read ends 3 residues shy of where the CDR3 ends; the end is completed using the germline J gene. The chain carries TRBV5-4 and TRBJ1-2, with 7 positions matching TRBD1. Germline V lookup: CDR1 SGHNT, CDR2 YYREEE (reference sequence). The CDR3 consists of 15 residues. The trim removed 4 bases at V and 4 bases at J, leaving 10 bases unmatched. The CDR3 is CASSRTATGPYGYTF. The sequenced part of the CDR3 DNA is TGTGCCAGCAGCCGAACAGCGACAGGGCCCTATGGC.

About this clone itself: The read terminates 3 residues before the CDR3 end, so the remaining end is supplied by the germline J gene. The V call is TRBV20-1, the J call TRBJ1-3; no firm D call. The CDR3 is 16 amino acids. Looked up from germline, CDR1 is DFQATT and CDR2 is SNEGSKA (reference sequence). V was shortened by 0 bases and J by 4 bases, with 16 bases between the two germline ends. CDR3 DNA, as far as it was read: TGCAGTGCTAGAGATGGGCGGGCTCAATGGGGAAACACC. Its translation is CSARDGRAQWGNT. The CDR3 in full is CSARDGRAQWGNTIYF.

On this clone itself: With the read ending 3 residues before the CDR3 end, the germline J gene is used to fill in that end. This chain uses TRBV30 with TRBJ2-7; D is unclear. The V gene lost 0 bases and the J gene lost 1 base, with 10 bases spanning the gap. Germline V gene sequence: CDR1 GTSNPN, CDR2 SVGIG (reference sequence). The CDR3 covers 14 residues. Here the CDR3 reads CAWSVPGISYEQYF. Incomplete CDR3 DNA: TGTGCCTGGAGTGTACCAGGCATTTCCTACGAG. Filled out from reference TRBV30 and TRBJ2-7, the complete variable domain reads SQTIHQWPATLVQPVGSPLSLECTVEGTSNPNLYWYRQAAGRGLQLLFYSVGIGQISSEVPQNLSASRPQDRQFILSSKKLLLSDSGFYLCAWSVPGISYEQYFGPGTRLTVT.

On this clone itself: Sequencing ends 3 residues short of the CDR3 end; the germline J gene provides the rest. The V and J genes are TRBV19 and TRBJ2-7; 10 bases line up with TRBD2. Germline CDR1 is LNHDA and CDR2 is SQIVND (reference sequence). The CDR3 loop spans 13 amino acids. Trimming removed 5 bases from V and 6 bases from J; junction bases left unmatched: 4. CDR3 sequence reads: CASSSLAGGEQYF. The sequenced CDR3 bases are TGTGCCAGTAGTTCCTTAGCGGGAGGCGAG.

The CDR3 is CASSLGTGGSNQPQHF. CDR3 bases read: TGCGCCAGCAGCTTAGGGACAGGGGGCTCCAATCAGCCC. The V gene is TRBV5-1, the J gene TRBJ1-5; TRBD1 matches 12 bases. The missing CDR3 end, 3 residues past where the read stops, is filled in from the germline J gene. The CDR3 has 16 residues. V trimming: 2 bases; J trimming: 3 bases; junction bases outside the gene matches: 3. Germline CDR1 reads SGHRS; CDR2 reads YFSETQ.

As for this clone: The read halts 3 residues ahead of the CDR3 end, with the missing end drawn from the germline J gene. V and J are TRBV7-2 and TRBJ1-2; TRBD1 might be the D (6 bases). The germline V and J ends were trimmed by 1 base and 7 bases, with 10 bases remaining between them. CDR1 SGHTA and CDR2 FQGNSA come from the germline V gene. The CDR3 totals 13 residues. The CDR3 here is CASSLVTGTGYTF. Partial CDR3 DNA: TGTGCCAGCAGCTTAGTAACAGGGACTGGC.